Given below is one T cell receptor beta chain in context. This specimen comes from a study of blood T cell repertoires in COVID-19. Seattle researchers signed up patients amid active infection and tracked them longitudinally. The V and J ends lost 5 bases and 3 bases, in that order; junction bases with no gene match: 4. Germline CDR1 and CDR2: SNHLY and FYNNEI. CDR3 length: 15 residues. Original processing methods: The assay estimated nucleated cells by amplifying reference gene primers. Here immunoSEQ multiplex PCR was the method, and the copy in TCRdb shows in-frame clones only, minus some. V and J calls and clone size are copied from that table; D and trimming were computed from the DNA. The repertoire holds some 180,000 clones, with about 88% as singletons.

Specimen: peripheral blood. This chain links TRBV2 with TRBJ2-7, with 13 bases that match TRBD2. This TCR derives from a woman at least 80 years old with COVID-19, enrolled during active disease. Written as DNA, the CDR3 is TGTGCCAGCAGTATAGGACTAGCGGGAGTCTACGAGCAGTACTTC. It yields the protein CASSIGLAGVYEQYF.